These T cell receptor beta chains were read from a single sample in a study of monozygotic twins with inflammatory bowel disease. TCRdb re-analyzed the 5' RACE reads; it lists each CDR3 protein once, without DNA. This table holds fewer than 200,000 distinct CDR3 sequences. The sequenced sample was blood. The receptors derive from a human donor with ulcerative colitis or Crohn's disease, or a healthy co-twin of an affected twin (not recorded which). Both conserved end residues are part of each CDR3. Fields, in order: clone size, V gene, CDR3 length, J gene, CDR3 protein. Clone size, where shown, is once, few, many, or a class for clones that have expanded.

abundance: -; v_gene: TRBV4-2; len: 16; j_gene: TRBJ2-4; CDR3aa: CASSQAPGQHQNIQYF
abundance: -; v_gene: TRBV20-1; len: 20; j_gene: TRBJ2-3; CDR3aa: CSAGDLGLAGGLGGTDTQYF
abundance: -; v_gene: TRBV20-1; len: 12; j_gene: TRBJ2-7; CDR3aa: CSARQGFDEQYF
abundance: -; v_gene: TRBV5-1; len: 12; j_gene: TRBJ1-1; CDR3aa: CASSDGEAEAFF
abundance: -; v_gene: TRBV7-6; len: 15; j_gene: TRBJ2-7; CDR3aa: CASSPRARSSYEQYF
abundance: -; v_gene: TRBV12-3/TRBV12-4; len: 14; j_gene: TRBJ1-4; CDR3aa: CASSPRQGGEKLFF
abundance: -; v_gene: TRBV27; len: 11; j_gene: TRBJ2-7; CDR3aa: CASSFLYEQYF
abundance: -; v_gene: TRBV28; len: 13; j_gene: TRBJ1-2; CDR3aa: CASTGSSNYGYTF
abundance: -; v_gene: TRBV12-3/TRBV12-4; len: 14; j_gene: TRBJ2-1; CDR3aa: CASSLWDRVNEQFF
abundance: -; v_gene: TRBV5-6; len: 14; j_gene: TRBJ2-3; CDR3aa: CASSVAQGADTQYF
abundance: -; v_gene: TRBV6-5; len: 12; j_gene: TRBJ2-5; CDR3aa: CASGGAGETQYF
abundance: -; v_gene: TRBV7-9; len: 14; j_gene: TRBJ2-7; CDR3aa: CASSATGGRYEQYF
abundance: -; v_gene: TRBV20-1; len: 15; j_gene: TRBJ1-1; CDR3aa: CSSRTGQGAFTEAFF
abundance: -; v_gene: TRBV12-3/TRBV12-4; len: 16; j_gene: TRBJ2-5; CDR3aa: CASTSAGGPVLETQYF
abundance: -; v_gene: TRBV7-3; len: 18; j_gene: TRBJ2-2; CDR3aa: CASSRRTGGTMITGELFF
abundance: -; v_gene: TRBV2; len: 15; j_gene: TRBJ2-7; CDR3aa: CASSELLAGTYEQYF
abundance: -; v_gene: TRBV7-2; len: 12; j_gene: TRBJ2-7; CDR3aa: CASSLEHYEQYF
abundance: -; v_gene: TRBV7-2; len: 15; j_gene: TRBJ2-3; CDR3aa: CASRHPTGKGDTQYF
abundance: -; v_gene: TRBV12-5; len: 18; j_gene: TRBJ2-3; CDR3aa: CASLPVGGAYILGDTQYF
abundance: -; v_gene: TRBV5-1; len: 13; j_gene: TRBJ2-5; CDR3aa: CASSPLTEETQYF
abundance: -; v_gene: TRBV7-3; len: 14; j_gene: TRBJ1-5; CDR3aa: CASSLRQGGQPQHF
abundance: -; v_gene: TRBV6-1; len: 14; j_gene: TRBJ2-3; CDR3aa: CASAPRRGTDTQYF
abundance: -; v_gene: TRBV7-2; len: 13; j_gene: TRBJ2-5; CDR3aa: CASSLVKEETQYF
abundance: -; v_gene: TRBV20-1; len: 16; j_gene: TRBJ2-3; CDR3aa: CSARELAGEGTDTQYF
abundance: -; v_gene: TRBV7-9; len: 13; j_gene: TRBJ1-4; CDR3aa: CASSLDGPEKLFF
abundance: -; v_gene: TRBV10-3; len: 12; j_gene: TRBJ2-1; CDR3aa: CAAAQGLDEQFF
abundance: -; v_gene: TRBV20-1; len: 14; j_gene: TRBJ2-3; CDR3aa: CSADLAGRTDTQYF
abundance: -; v_gene: TRBV7-8; len: 13; j_gene: TRBJ1-6; CDR3aa: CASSLAGVPPLHF
abundance: -; v_gene: TRBV12-3/TRBV12-4; len: 13; j_gene: TRBJ1-1; CDR3aa: CASSSFSRAEAFF
abundance: -; v_gene: TRBV7-8; len: 17; j_gene: TRBJ2-1; CDR3aa: CASSPDRSSGDYNEQFF
abundance: -; v_gene: TRBV5-4; len: 15; j_gene: TRBJ1-5; CDR3aa: CASSFGGGSNQPQHF
abundance: -; v_gene: TRBV4-1; len: 17; j_gene: TRBJ2-1; CDR3aa: CASSQDSPGQGRNEQFF
abundance: medium-sized; v_gene: TRBV29-1; len: 12; j_gene: TRBJ1-1; CDR3aa: CSGAPVNTEAFF
abundance: -; v_gene: TRBV11-2; len: 14; j_gene: TRBJ2-7; CDR3aa: CASSPISGGYEQYF
abundance: -; v_gene: TRBV28; len: 12; j_gene: TRBJ2-7; CDR3aa: CASSSDTYEQYF
abundance: -; v_gene: TRBV6-2/TRBV6-3; len: 12; j_gene: TRBJ1-5; CDR3aa: CASSYGVQPQHF
abundance: -; v_gene: TRBV12-3/TRBV12-4; len: 13; j_gene: TRBJ1-6; CDR3aa: CASSLQGYSPLHF
abundance: -; v_gene: TRBV5-5; len: 14; j_gene: TRBJ1-2; CDR3aa: CASSLAPRQYGYTF
abundance: -; v_gene: TRBV20-1; len: 18; j_gene: TRBJ2-7; CDR3aa: CSARGGAGSRSETYEQYF
abundance: -; v_gene: TRBV2; len: 18; j_gene: TRBJ2-3; CDR3aa: CASSEGGDRESSTDTQYF
abundance: -; v_gene: TRBV5-1; len: 13; j_gene: TRBJ1-2; CDR3aa: CASSLWTADGYTF
abundance: -; v_gene: TRBV12-3/TRBV12-4; len: 14; j_gene: TRBJ2-7; CDR3aa: CASSFGGPLDEQYF
abundance: -; v_gene: TRBV14; len: 14; j_gene: TRBJ2-7; CDR3aa: CASSLRDRIYEQYF
abundance: -; v_gene: TRBV18; len: 15; j_gene: TRBJ2-7; CDR3aa: CASSPGNGPSYEQYF
abundance: -; v_gene: TRBV20-1; len: 19; j_gene: TRBJ2-3; CDR3aa: CSARGLAGVPIISTDTQYF
abundance: -; v_gene: TRBV5-5; len: 15; j_gene: TRBJ1-5; CDR3aa: CASSFSEGPYQPQHF
abundance: -; v_gene: TRBV9; len: 18; j_gene: TRBJ2-1; CDR3aa: CASSGTSGRPSSYNEQFF
abundance: -; v_gene: TRBV27; len: 14; j_gene: TRBJ2-7; CDR3aa: CASRFRDSSYEQYF
abundance: -; v_gene: TRBV7-9; len: 12; j_gene: TRBJ2-1; CDR3aa: CASTLAGNEQFF
abundance: -; v_gene: TRBV20-1; len: 15; j_gene: TRBJ2-1; CDR3aa: CSANTGRESYNEQFF
abundance: -; v_gene: TRBV2; len: 17; j_gene: TRBJ2-2; CDR3aa: CASSEALQGARKGELFF
abundance: -; v_gene: TRBV4-3; len: 16; j_gene: TRBJ2-7; CDR3aa: CASSQEVTGAPYEQYF
abundance: -; v_gene: TRBV7-2; len: 15; j_gene: TRBJ1-3; CDR3aa: CASSLDSTSGNTIYF
abundance: -; v_gene: TRBV27; len: 13; j_gene: TRBJ2-1; CDR3aa: CASSIDPYNEQFF
abundance: -; v_gene: TRBV7-9; len: 16; j_gene: TRBJ1-1; CDR3aa: CASSFPNGGANTEAFF
abundance: -; v_gene: TRBV5-1; len: 13; j_gene: TRBJ1-4; CDR3aa: CASSRDDNEKLFF
abundance: -; v_gene: TRBV3-1; len: 14; j_gene: TRBJ2-1; CDR3aa: CASSPQFGGNEQFF